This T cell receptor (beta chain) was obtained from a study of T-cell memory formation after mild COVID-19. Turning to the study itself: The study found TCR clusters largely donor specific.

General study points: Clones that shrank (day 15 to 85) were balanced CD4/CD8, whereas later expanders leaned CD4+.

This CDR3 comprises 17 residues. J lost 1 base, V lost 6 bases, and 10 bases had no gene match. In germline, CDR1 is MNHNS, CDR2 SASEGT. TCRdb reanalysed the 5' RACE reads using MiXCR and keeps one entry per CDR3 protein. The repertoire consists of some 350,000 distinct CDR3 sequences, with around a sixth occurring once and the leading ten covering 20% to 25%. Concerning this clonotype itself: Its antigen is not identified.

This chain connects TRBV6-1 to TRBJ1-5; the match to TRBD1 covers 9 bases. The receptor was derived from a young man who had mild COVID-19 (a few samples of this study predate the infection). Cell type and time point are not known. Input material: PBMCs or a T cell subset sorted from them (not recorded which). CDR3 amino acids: CASRKRQGVTSNQPQHF. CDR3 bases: TGTGCCAGCAGAAAAAGACAGGGGGTTACGAGCAATCAGCCCCAGCATTTT.